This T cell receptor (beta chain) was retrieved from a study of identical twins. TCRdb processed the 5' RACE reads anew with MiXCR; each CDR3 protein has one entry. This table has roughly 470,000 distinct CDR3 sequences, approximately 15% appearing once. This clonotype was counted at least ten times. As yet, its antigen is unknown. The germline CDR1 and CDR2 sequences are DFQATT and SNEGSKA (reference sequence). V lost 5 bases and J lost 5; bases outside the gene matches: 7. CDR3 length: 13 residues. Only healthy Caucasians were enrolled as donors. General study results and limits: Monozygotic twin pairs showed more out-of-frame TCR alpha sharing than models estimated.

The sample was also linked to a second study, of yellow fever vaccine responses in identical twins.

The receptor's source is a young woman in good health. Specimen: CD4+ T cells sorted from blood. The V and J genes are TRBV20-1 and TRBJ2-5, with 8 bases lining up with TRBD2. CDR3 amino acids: CSAPGLGGETQYF. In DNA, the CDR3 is TGCAGTGCTCCGGGACTAGGTGGGGAGACCCAGTACTTC.